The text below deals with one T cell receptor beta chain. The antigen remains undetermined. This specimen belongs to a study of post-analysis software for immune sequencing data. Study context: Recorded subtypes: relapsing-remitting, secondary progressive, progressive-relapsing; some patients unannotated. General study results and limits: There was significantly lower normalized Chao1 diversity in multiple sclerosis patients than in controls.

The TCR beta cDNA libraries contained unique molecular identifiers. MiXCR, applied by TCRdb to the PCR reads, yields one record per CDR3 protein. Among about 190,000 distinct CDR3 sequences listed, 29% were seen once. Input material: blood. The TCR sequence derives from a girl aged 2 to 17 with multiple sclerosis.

The DNA of the CDR3 is TGCAGTGCTAGGCGGACAGGGGCCATCAATCAGCCCCAGCATTTT. Translation: CSARRTGAINQPQHF. The J gene is TRBJ1-5, the V gene TRBV20-1; 9 bases agree with TRBD1. J lost 3 bases, V lost 3 bases, and 6 bases had no gene match. The germline gives CDR1 DFQATT, CDR2 SNEGSKA (reference sequence). The CDR3 covers 15 residues.